One sample yielded the 32 T cell receptor beta chains listed below, sequenced in a study of monozygotic twins with inflammatory bowel disease. Reanalyzing the 5' RACE reads, TCRdb keeps one entry per CDR3 protein, without DNA. This table lists 300,000 to 350,000 distinct CDR3 sequences. Input material: blood. These receptors were obtained from a human donor with ulcerative colitis or Crohn's disease, or a healthy co-twin of an affected twin (not recorded which).

The chain combines TRBV14 with TRBJ2-1. CDR1 and CDR2 from the germline V gene are SGHDN and FVKESK. The CDR3 loop spans 15 amino acids. The CDR3 protein is CASSQVVGFPNEQFF.

CDR3 in amino acids: CASSLWGSGTGDEQYF. This chain uses TRBV28 with TRBJ2-7; the TCRdb D gene call, TRBD2, has no DNA to confirm it. CDR3 length: 16 amino acids. The V gene's germline CDR1 is MDHEN and CDR2 SYDVKM. The variable domain in full, completed from reference TRBV28 and TRBJ2-7, reads DVKVTQSSRYLVKRTGEKVFLECVQDMDHENMFWYRQDPGLGLRLIYFSYDVKMKEKGDIPEGYSVSREKKERFSLILESASTNQTSMYLCASSLWGSGTGDEQYFGPGTRLTVT.

The CDR3: CASSSKRTRSTNEKLFF. This sequence joins TRBV21-1 and TRBJ1-4. TRBV21-1 is deemed a pseudogene. This CDR3 has 17 amino acids.

The chain carries TRBV6-5 and TRBJ2-1; TCRdb's D gene call, TRBD2, goes unchecked for lack of DNA. This CDR3 has 16 amino acids. Germline V gene sequence: CDR1 MNHEY, CDR2 SVGAGI. The chain's CDR3 is CASSFPAGGAYNEQFF.

The V and J genes are TRBV3-1 and TRBJ2-3; as DNA is missing, the TRBD2 call by TCRdb cannot be tested. This CDR3 is built from 16 residues. Germline V lookup: CDR1 LGHDT, CDR2 YNNKEL (reference sequence). The CDR3 loop reads CASSQQTSGRISTQYF.

The V call is TRBV6-5, the J call TRBJ1-6; TCRdb's D call of TRBD1 is untestable without DNA. The CDR3 has 16 amino acids. Germline CDR1 is MNHEY and CDR2 is SVGAGI. The CDR3 sequence: CASSYSRTVNNSPLHF.

The chain carries TRBV7-9 and TRBJ2-3; TCRdb's assignment of TRBD1 cannot be checked, as there is no DNA. CDR1 and CDR2 from the germline V gene are SEHNR and FQNEAQ (reference sequence). This CDR3 comprises 17 residues. The CDR3 protein is CASSLVTVHGIPDTQYF.

This chain uses TRBV20-1 with TRBJ2-3; checking the TCRdb D call of TRBD2 is not possible without DNA. This CDR3 is 16 amino acids long. Germline-derived CDR1 and CDR2 are DFQATT and SNEGSKA (reference sequence). CDR3: CSAAGLAGGSTDTQYF.

This chain connects TRBV29-1 to TRBJ2-1; TCRdb designates TRBD1, a call that cannot be tested without DNA. The CDR3 runs 12 residues. Germline assignment: CDR1 SQVTM and CDR2 ANQGSEA. CDR3 sequence reads: CSSGTGDNEQFF.

CDR3 region: CASSLVGPQYGYTF. This rearrangement joins TRBV7-2 to TRBJ1-2. This CDR3 contains 14 residues. Germline loops: CDR1 SGHTA, CDR2 FQGNSA.

The rearrangement uses TRBV14 and TRBJ2-5; TCRdb's D gene call, TRBD2, goes unchecked for lack of DNA. The V gene's germline CDR1 is SGHDN and CDR2 FVKESK. This CDR3 spans 13 amino acids. This CDR3 reads CASSHWGGETQYF. Variable domain in full (rest from reference TRBV14 and TRBJ2-5): EAGVTQFPSHSVIEKGQTVTLRCDPISGHDNLYWYRRVMGKEIKFLLHFVKESKQDESGMPNNRFLAERTGGTYSTLKVQPAELEDSGVYFCASSHWGGETQYFGPGTRLLVL.

This chain connects TRBV27 to TRBJ1-5; the D gene TCRdb calls, TRBD1, cannot be checked with no DNA. The germline V gene has CDR1 MNHEY and CDR2 SMNVEV (reference sequence). The CDR3 loop spans 14 amino acids. This chain's CDR3 is CATGGAYSNQPQHF.

This sequence joins TRBV12-3 or TRBV12-4 and TRBJ2-5; checking the TCRdb D call of TRBD1 is not possible without DNA. CDR3 length equals 14 residues. CDR3 amino acids: CASRQGGGQETQYF.

The chain joins TRBV27 to TRBJ2-1; TCRdb names TRBD2, which stays unverified in the absence of DNA. CDR3 length equals 15 residues. Germline V gene lookup returns CDR1 MNHEY and CDR2 SMNVEV (reference sequence). The CDR3 spells CASSLDIDPLREQFF.

This CDR3 is CASSITGAKNIQYF. This chain uses TRBV19 with TRBJ2-4; TCRdb picks TRBD1, but there is no DNA to check that call. The germline V gene has CDR1 LNHDA and CDR2 SQIVND (reference sequence). This CDR3 has 14 amino acids.

The rearrangement links TRBV7-9 to TRBJ2-1; the D call of TRBD1 rests on TCRdb alone, since no DNA is present to check it. Germline V gene sequence: CDR1 SEHNR, CDR2 FQNEAQ (reference sequence). The CDR3 runs to 14 residues. This CDR3 reads CASGPRVNAYEQFF.

J is TRBJ2-1 and V is TRBV5-1; the D call from TCRdb, TRBD1, cannot be confirmed without DNA. Germline V gene sequence: CDR1 SGHRS, CDR2 YFSETQ. The CDR3 has 12 amino acids. The CDR3 spells CASSIQGNEQFF.

The rearrangement joins TRBV14 to TRBJ2-3. The CDR3 is 16 amino acids. Germline V CDR1 and CDR2: SGHDN, FVKESK. CDR3 region: CASSQDLLWGTDTQYF. The variable domain in full, completed from reference TRBV14 and TRBJ2-3, reads EAGVTQFPSHSVIEKGQTVTLRCDPISGHDNLYWYRRVMGKEIKFLLHFVKESKQDESGMPNNRFLAERTGGTYSTLKVQPAELEDSGVYFCASSQDLLWGTDTQYFGPGTRLTVL.

V is TRBV7-2 and J is TRBJ1-5; the TCRdb D gene call, TRBD1, has no DNA to confirm it. CDR1 is SGHTA, CDR2 FQGNSA, per germline. This CDR3 contains 14 residues. CDR3 residues: CASSTQGVHQPQHF.

The V gene is TRBV5-1, the J gene TRBJ2-2; TCRdb's D gene call, TRBD2, goes unchecked for lack of DNA. Per germline, CDR1 SGHRS and CDR2 YFSETQ. This CDR3 spans 16 amino acids. The CDR3 loop reads CASSLLGQGGTGELFF.

V usage is TRBV20-1 and J usage is TRBJ2-1; TCRdb calls TRBD2, which cannot be checked without DNA. Germline CDR1 and CDR2: DFQATT and SNEGSKA (reference sequence). The CDR3 has 14 amino acids. The CDR3 reads CSARGEYSYNEQFF.

The gene calls are TRBV28 and TRBJ2-1; TCRdb designates TRBD2, a call that cannot be tested without DNA. The V gene's germline CDR1 is MDHEN and CDR2 SYDVKM. CDR3 length equals 12 residues. CDR3 protein: CASSSLAGEQFF.

The CDR3 reads CASSYGGLRSYNEQFF. The chain has TRBV6-2 or TRBV6-3 and TRBJ2-1. Germline V gene sequence: CDR1 MNHEY, CDR2 SVGEGT. The CDR3 is 16 residues long.

V usage is TRBV6-5 and J usage is TRBJ2-1; TCRdb picks TRBD2, but there is no DNA to check that call. CDR3 length: 17 amino acids. Germline V gene sequence: CDR1 MNHEY, CDR2 SVGAGI. The CDR3 loop is CASSYLAGVASYNEQFF.

The V gene is TRBV7-8, the J gene TRBJ1-6. In germline, CDR1 is SGHVS, CDR2 FQNEAQ. The CDR3 runs to 12 residues. The CDR3 reads CASSLGNMAPHF.

This chain joins TRBV20-1 and TRBJ2-1; lacking DNA, the TRBD2 call made by TCRdb goes unchecked. CDR1 and CDR2 (germline): DFQATT, SNEGSKA (reference sequence). This CDR3 contains 18 residues. The CDR3 spells CSASGLAGGPEVGNEQFF.

The chain carries TRBV5-1 and TRBJ2-1; the D call from TCRdb, TRBD2, cannot be confirmed without DNA. The CDR3 extends over 18 amino acids. CDR1 is SGHRS, CDR2 YFSETQ, per germline. The CDR3: CASERGLAGGSPYNEQFF.

V usage is TRBV11-3 and J usage is TRBJ2-2; TCRdb lists TRBD1, though no DNA is available to test this call. The CDR3 contains 16 residues. Germline loops: CDR1 SGHNT, CDR2 YENEEA. CDR3 region: CASSGRTGGYGGELFF.

The chain couples TRBV7-9 to TRBJ2-7; lacking DNA, the TRBD1 call made by TCRdb goes unchecked. In germline, CDR1 is SEHNR, CDR2 FQNEAQ (reference sequence). The CDR3 has 14 amino acids. CDR3 sequence: CASSKGTGRYEQYF.

The rearrangement uses TRBV5-5 and TRBJ2-1; TCRdb's D gene call, TRBD1, goes unchecked for lack of DNA. Germline V gene lookup returns CDR1 SGHKS and CDR2 YYEKEE (reference sequence). CDR3 length equals 15 residues. The CDR3: CASSPWTGGRGEQFF.

This sequence joins TRBV3-1 and TRBJ1-6. Germline lookup yields CDR1 LGHDT and CDR2 YNNKEL (reference sequence). The CDR3 contains 16 residues. CDR3 amino acids: CASSRAAGSSNSPLHF.

The chain employs TRBV6-1 and TRBJ2-2; TCRdb lists TRBD1, though no DNA is available to test this call. The CDR3 length is 15 residues. Germline CDR1 and CDR2: MNHNS and SASEGT. CDR3 region: CASRARTGRTGELFF.